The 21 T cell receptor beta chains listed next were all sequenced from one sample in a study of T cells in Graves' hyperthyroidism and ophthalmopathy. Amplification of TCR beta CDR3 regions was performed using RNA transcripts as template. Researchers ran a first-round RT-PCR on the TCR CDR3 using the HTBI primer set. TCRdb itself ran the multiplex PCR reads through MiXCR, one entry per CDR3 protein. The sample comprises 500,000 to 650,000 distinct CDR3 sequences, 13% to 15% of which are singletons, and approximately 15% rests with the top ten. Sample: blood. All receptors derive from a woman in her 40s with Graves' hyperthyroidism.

CDR3 region: CAWSAMLSGQGSDTQYF. Written as DNA, the CDR3 is TGTGCCTGGAGTGCGATGCTTTCGGGACAGGGTTCGGATACGCAGTATTTT. The V gene is TRBV30, the J gene TRBJ2-3; 9 bases are shared with TRBD1. The germline V gene encodes CDR1 GTSNPN and CDR2 SVGIG (reference sequence). Trimming cost V 1 base and J 6 bases; bases outside gene matches: 14. The CDR3 is made up of 17 amino acids.

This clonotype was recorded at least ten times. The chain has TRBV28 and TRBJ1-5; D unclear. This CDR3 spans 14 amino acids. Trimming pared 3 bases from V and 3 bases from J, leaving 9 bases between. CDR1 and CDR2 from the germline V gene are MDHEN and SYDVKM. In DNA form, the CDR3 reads TGTGCCAGCAGTTTCCAGACGGTCAATCAGCCCCAGCATTTT. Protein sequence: CASSFQTVNQPQHF.

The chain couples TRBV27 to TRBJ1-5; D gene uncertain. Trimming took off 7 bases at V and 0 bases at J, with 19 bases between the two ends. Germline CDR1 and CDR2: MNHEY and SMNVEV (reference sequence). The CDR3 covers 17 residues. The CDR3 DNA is TGTGCCAGCAACACAGTGTTAATACTATATAGCAATCAGCCCCAGCATTTT. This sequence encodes CASNTVLILYSNQPQHF.

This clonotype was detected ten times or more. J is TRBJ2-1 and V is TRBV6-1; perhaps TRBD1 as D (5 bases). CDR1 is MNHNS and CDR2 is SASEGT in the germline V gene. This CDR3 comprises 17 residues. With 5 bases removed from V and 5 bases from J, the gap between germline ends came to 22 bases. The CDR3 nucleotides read TGTGCCAGCAGTTACCCCTTATTCAGGGAAGCCCACAATGAGCAGTTCTTC. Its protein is CASSYPLFREAHNEQFF.

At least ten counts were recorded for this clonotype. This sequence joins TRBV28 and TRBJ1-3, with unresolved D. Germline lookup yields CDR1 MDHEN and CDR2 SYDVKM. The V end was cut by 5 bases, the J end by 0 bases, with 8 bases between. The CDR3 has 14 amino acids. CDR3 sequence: CASSRLISGNTIYF. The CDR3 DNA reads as TGTGCCAGCAGTCGTCTCATCTCTGGAAACACCATATATTTT.

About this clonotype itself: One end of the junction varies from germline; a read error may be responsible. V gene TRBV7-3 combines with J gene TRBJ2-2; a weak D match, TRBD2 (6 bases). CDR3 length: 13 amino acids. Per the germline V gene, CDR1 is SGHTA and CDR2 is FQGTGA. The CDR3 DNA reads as TGTGCCAGCAGCTTAATGTACACCGGGGGGCTGTTTTTT. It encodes CASSLMYTGGLFF. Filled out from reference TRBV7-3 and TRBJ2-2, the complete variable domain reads GAGVSQTPSNKVTEKGKYVELRCDPISGHTALYWYRQSLGQGPEFLIYFQGTGAADDSGLPNDRFFAVRPEGSVSTLKIQRTERGDSAVYLCASSLMYTGGLFFGEGSRLTVL.

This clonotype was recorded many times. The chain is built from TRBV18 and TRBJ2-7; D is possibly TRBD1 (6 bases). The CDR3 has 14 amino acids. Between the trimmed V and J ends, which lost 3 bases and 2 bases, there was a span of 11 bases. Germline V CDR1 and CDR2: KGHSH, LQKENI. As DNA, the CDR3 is TGTGCCAGCTCACCGCCAGACAGGACCTACGAGCAGTACTTC. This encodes CASSPPDRTYEQYF.

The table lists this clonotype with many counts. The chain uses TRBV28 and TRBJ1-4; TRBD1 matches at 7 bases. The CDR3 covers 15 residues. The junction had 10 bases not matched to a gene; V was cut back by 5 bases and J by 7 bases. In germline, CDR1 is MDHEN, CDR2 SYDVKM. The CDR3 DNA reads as TGTGCCAGCAGTCGCTCCGGGACAGTACGTGAAAAACTGTTTTTT. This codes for CASSRSGTVREKLFF.

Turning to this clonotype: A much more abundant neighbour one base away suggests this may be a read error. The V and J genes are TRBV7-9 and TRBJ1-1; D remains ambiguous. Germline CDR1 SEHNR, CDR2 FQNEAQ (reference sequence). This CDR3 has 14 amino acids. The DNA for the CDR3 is TGTGCCAGCAGCAAAATGGGAGTGAACACTGGAGCTTTCTTT. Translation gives CASSKMGVNTGAFF.

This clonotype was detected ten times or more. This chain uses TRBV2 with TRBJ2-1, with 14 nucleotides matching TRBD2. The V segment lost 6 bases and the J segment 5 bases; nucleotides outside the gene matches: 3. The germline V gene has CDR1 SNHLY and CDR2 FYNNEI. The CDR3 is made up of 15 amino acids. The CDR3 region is CASRGGLAGDNEQFF. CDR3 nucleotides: TGTGCCAGCAGGGGGGGACTAGCGGGAGACAATGAGCAGTTCTTC.

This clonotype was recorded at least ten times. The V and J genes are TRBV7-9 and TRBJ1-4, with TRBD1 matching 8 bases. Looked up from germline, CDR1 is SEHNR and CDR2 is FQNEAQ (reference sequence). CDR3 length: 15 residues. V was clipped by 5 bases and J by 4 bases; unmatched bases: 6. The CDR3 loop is CASSRGTGDNEKLFF. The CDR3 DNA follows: TGTGCCAGCAGCCGCGGGACAGGTGATAATGAAAAACTGTTTTTT.

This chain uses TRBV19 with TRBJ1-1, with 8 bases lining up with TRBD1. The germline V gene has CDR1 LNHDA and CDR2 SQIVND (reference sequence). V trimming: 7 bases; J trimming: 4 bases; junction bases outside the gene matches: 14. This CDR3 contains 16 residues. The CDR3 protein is CASTQTGVLQGTEAFF. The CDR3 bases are TGTGCCAGTACCCAGACAGGGGTTCTACAGGGCACTGAAGCTTTCTTT.

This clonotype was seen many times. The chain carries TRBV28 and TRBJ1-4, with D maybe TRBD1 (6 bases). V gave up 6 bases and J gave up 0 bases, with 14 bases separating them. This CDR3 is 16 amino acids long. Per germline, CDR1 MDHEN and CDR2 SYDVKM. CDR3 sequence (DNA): TGTGCCAGCAGCCTAGGGGGGATCTCAACTAATGAAAAACTGTTTTTT. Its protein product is CASSLGGISTNEKLFF.

The CDR3 DNA follows: TGTGCCAGCAGCTTAGGCCCGCGGGAGCGCACCGGGGAGCTGTTTTTT. This encodes CASSLGPRERTGELFF. The chain recombines TRBV7-8 with TRBJ2-2; TRBD2 matches 7 bases. This CDR3 has 16 residues. Losses at the gene ends were 1 base for V and 4 bases for J; bases not matched to a gene: 6. CDR1 SGHVS and CDR2 FQNEAQ come from the germline V gene.

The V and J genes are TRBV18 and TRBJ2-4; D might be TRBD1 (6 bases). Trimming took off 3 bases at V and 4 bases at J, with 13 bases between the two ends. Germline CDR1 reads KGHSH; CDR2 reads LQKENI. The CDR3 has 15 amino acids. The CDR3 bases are TGTGCCAGCTCACCCAGGGACAACCTTAAAAACATTCAGTACTTC. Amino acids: CASSPRDNLKNIQYF. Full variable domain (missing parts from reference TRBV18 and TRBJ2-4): NAGVMQNPRHLVRRRGQEARLRCSPMKGHSHVYWYRQLPEEGLKFMVYLQKENIIDESGMPKERFSAEFPKEGPSILRIQQVVRGDSAAYFCASSPRDNLKNIQYFGAGTRLSVL.

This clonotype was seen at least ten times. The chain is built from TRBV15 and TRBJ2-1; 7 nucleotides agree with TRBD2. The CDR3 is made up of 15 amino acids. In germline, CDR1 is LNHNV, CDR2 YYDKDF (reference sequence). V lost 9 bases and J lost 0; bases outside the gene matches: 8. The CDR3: CATKRVAGSYNEQFF. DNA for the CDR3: TGTGCCACTAAAAGAGTAGCGGGCTCCTACAATGAGCAGTTCTTC.

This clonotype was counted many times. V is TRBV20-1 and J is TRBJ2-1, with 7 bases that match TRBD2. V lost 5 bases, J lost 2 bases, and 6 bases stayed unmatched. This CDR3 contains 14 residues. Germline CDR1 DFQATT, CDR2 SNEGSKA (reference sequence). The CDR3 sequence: CSAQIAGAYNEQFF. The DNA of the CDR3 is TGCAGTGCTCAGATCGCGGGAGCCTACAATGAGCAGTTCTTC.

The CDR3 DNA sequence: TGCGCCAGCAGTTCAGGGGGCATGGGTCAGCCCCAGCATTTT. This codes for CASSSGGMGQPQHF. V gene TRBV5-1 combines with J gene TRBJ1-5, with 8 bases identical to TRBD1. Trimming removed 5 bases from V and 6 bases from J; junction bases left unmatched: 7. CDR3 length: 14 residues. From germline, CDR1 is SGHRS and CDR2 YFSETQ.

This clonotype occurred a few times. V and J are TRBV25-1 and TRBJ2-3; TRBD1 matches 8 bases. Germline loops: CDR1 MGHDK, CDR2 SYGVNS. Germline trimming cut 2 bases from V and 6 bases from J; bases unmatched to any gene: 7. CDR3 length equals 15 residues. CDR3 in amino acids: CASSEGTGQTDTQYF. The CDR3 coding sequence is TGTGCCAGCAGTGAAGGGACAGGTCAGACGGATACGCAGTATTTT. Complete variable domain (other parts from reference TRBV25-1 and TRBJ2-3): EADIYQTPRYLVIGTGKKITLECSQTMGHDKMYWYQQDPGMELHLIHYSYGVNSTEKGDLSSESTVSRIRTEHFPLTLESARPSHTSQYLCASSEGTGQTDTQYFGPGTRLTVL.

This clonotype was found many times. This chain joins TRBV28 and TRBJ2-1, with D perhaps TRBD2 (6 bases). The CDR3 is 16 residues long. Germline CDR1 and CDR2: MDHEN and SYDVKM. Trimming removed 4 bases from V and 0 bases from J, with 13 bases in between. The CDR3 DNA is TGTGCCAGCAGTTCCCCCTCGGGAGACTCCTACAATGAGCAGTTCTTC. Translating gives CASSSPSGDSYNEQFF.

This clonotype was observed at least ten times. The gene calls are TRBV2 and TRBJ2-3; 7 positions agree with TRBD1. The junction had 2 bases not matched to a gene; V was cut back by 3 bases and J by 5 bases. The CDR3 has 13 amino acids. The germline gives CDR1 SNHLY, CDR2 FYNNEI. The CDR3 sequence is CASSDRGIDTQYF. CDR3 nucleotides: TGTGCCAGCAGTGACAGGGGGATAGATACGCAGTATTTT.